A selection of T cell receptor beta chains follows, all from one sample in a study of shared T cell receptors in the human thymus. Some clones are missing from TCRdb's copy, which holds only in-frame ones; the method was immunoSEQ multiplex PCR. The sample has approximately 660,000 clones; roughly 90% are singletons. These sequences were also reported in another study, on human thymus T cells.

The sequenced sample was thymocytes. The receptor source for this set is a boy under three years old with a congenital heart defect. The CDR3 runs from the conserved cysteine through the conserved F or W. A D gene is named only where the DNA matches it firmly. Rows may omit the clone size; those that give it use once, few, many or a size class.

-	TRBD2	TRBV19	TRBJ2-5	TGTGCCAGTAGTAGCGGACTAGCGGCAAATCAAGAGACCCAGTACTTC	CASSSGLAANQETQYF
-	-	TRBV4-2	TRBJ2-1	TGTGCCAGCAGCCAAGGGAGCTCCTACAATGAGCAGTTCTTC	CASSQGSSYNEQFF
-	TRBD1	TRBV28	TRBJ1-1	TGTGCCAGCAGTCGACAGGGGGGCGTCTCCTATCCGGATTTGAACACTGAAGCTTTCTTT	CASSRQGGVSYPDLNTEAFF
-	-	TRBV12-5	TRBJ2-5	TGTGCTAGTGGTTTGGCGGGGGGCACTAAGGAAGAGACCCAGTACTTC	CASGLAGGTKEETQYF
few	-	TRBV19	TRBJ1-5	TGTGCCAGTAGTACTATGAGCAATCAGCCCCAGCATTTT	CASSTMSNQPQHF
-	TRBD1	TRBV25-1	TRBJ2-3	TGTGCCAGCAGTGAATCCGGACAGGGGACAGATACGCAGTATTTT	CASSESGQGTDTQYF
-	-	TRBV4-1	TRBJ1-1	TGCGCCAGCAGCCGGGGATACAGTGGGGGGATGAACACTGAAGCTTTCTTT	CASSRGYSGGMNTEAFF
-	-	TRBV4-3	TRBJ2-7	TGCGCCAGCAGCCACCACCGGGACACCTCCTACGAGCAGTACTTC	CASSHHRDTSYEQYF
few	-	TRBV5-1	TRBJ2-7	TGCGCCAGCAGCCCATACCTGACGGGGTTCGACGAGCAGTACTTC	CASSPYLTGFDEQYF
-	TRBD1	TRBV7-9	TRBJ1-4	TGTGCCAGCAGCCCTAGGGACAGGGAAGATAATGAAAAACTGTTTTTT	CASSPRDREDNEKLFF
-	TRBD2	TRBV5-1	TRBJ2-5	TGCGCCAGCAGCTTAATCGGGAGGGCCCGAGAGACCCAGTACTTC	CASSLIGRARETQYF
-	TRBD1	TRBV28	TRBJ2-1	TGTGCCAGCAGACCGACGACAGGGATGGTCAATGAGCAGTTCTTC	CASRPTTGMVNEQFF
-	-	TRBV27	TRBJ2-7	TGTGCCAGCAGTGGGGGCGGGGGAATCTACGAGCAGTACTTC	CASSGGGGIYEQYF
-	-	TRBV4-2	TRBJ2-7	TGTGCCAGCAGCCAGGAAGGAGGTTTCGGCGAGCAGTACTTC	CASSQEGGFGEQYF
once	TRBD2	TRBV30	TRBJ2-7	TGTGCCTGGAGGGGGACTAGCGGGAGGTTGAACTCCTACGAGCAGTACTTC	CAWRGTSGRLNSYEQYF
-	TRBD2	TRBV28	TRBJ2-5	TGTGCCAGCTCTAGCGGGAGCGCCCAAGCGACCCAGTACTTC	CASSSGSAQATQYF
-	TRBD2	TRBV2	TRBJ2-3	TGTGCCAGCAGTCCAATTAGCGGGAGAGATGCGCAGTATTTT	CASSPISGRDAQYF
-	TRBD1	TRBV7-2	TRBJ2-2	TGTGCCAGCAGCTTCATTCGACAGGGCGGCACCGGGGAGCTGTTTTTT	CASSFIRQGGTGELFF
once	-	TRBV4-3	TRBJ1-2	TGCGCCAGCAGCCAAGGTCTTAGTAGACACCGGTATGGCTACACCTTC	CASSQGLSRHRYGYTF
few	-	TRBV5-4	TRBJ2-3	TGTGCCAGCAGCGTGGGACACCCTACGGGGGATACGCAGTATTTT	CASSVGHPTGDTQYF
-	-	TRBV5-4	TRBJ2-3	TGTGCCAGCAGCTTTGTTTCCGGGAGTCGGACAGATACGCAGTATTTT	CASSFVSGSRTDTQYF
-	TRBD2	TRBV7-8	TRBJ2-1	TGTGCCAGCAGCTTAGGTCTAGCGGGCCCTTACAATGAGCAGTTCTTC	CASSLGLAGPYNEQFF
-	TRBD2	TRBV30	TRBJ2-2	TGTGCCTGGAGTGTAGGTGGGAGGGGCACCGGGGAGCTGTTTTTT	CAWSVGGRGTGELFF
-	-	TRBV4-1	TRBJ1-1	TGCGCCAGCAGCCAAGAAGGCCCCCGGACAGCCTCGAACACTGAAGCTTTCTTT	CASSQEGPRTASNTEAFF
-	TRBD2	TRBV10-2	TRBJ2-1	TGCGCCAGCAGTGAGTTCTATCGAACTAGCGGCTCCTACAATGAGCAGTTCTTC	CASSEFYRTSGSYNEQFF
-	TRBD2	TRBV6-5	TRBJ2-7	TGTGCCAGCAGTTACAAGTCGCGGGAGGCCTACGAGCAGTACTTC	CASSYKSREAYEQYF
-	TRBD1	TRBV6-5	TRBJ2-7	TGTGCCAGCAGCGACCGGACAGGCGTCGCTTACGAGCAGTACTTC	CASSDRTGVAYEQYF
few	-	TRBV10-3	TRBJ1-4	TGTGCCATCAGTGAGTCAGGGGGAAATGAAAAACTGTTTTTT	CAISESGGNEKLFF
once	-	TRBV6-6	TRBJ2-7	TGTGCCAGCAGTTACTTGGCAGTGAAGTCCTACGAGCAGTACTTC	CASSYLAVKSYEQYF
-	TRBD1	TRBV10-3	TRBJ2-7	TGTGCCATCAGTTGGGACAGGGGGGGAGTGGACGAGCAGTACTTC	CAISWDRGGVDEQYF
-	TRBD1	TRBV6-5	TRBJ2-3	TGTGCCAGCAGTGGACAGAGGGGGCCCACACGTACGCAGTATTTT	CASSGQRGPTRTQYF
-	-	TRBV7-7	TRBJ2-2	TGTGCTAGCAGCCCGAGGACTGGATTTAGCACCGGGGAGCTGTTTTTT	CASSPRTGFSTGELFF
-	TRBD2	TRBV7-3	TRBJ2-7	TGTGCCAGCAGCTTAAGGTCGAGCGGGAGACCCTACGAGCAGTACTTC	CASSLRSSGRPYEQYF
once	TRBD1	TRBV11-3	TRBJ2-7	TGTGCCAGCAGCTTCCGGGACAGGGGAAGCGAGCAGTACTTC	CASSFRDRGSEQYF
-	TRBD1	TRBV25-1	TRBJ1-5	TGTGCCAGCAGTGCCTCCGGGACAGGGGCCTTTGAGCCCCAGCATTTT	CASSASGTGAFEPQHF